One sample yielded the 29 T cell receptor beta chains listed below, sequenced in a study of blood T cell repertoires in COVID-19. Assay used: immunoSEQ multiplex PCR; TCRdb lists only in-frame clones, some missing. The data contain about 180,000 clones, around four fifths of them singletons. The specimen sequenced was PBMCs or T cells enriched from blood (not recorded which). Source of these receptors: a woman in her forties or fifties who had recovered from COVID-19.

This chain connects TRBV30 to TRBJ2-7, with 9 bases fitting TRBD1. Germline trimming cut 3 bases from V and 2 bases from J; bases unmatched to any gene: 2. The CDR3 is 13 amino acids. Germline CDR1 GTSNPN, CDR2 SVGIG (reference sequence). The CDR3 DNA follows: TGTGCCTGGAGACAGGGGGCCGCCTACGAGCAGTACTTC. It codes for CAWRQGAAYEQYF.

V gene TRBV9 combines with J gene TRBJ2-2; the match to TRBD2 covers 9 bases. CDR3 length equals 17 residues. Germline loops: CDR1 SGDLS, CDR2 YYNGEE. J lost 4 bases, V lost 5 bases, and 12 bases had no gene match. This CDR3 reads CASSRTGTSKGTGELFF. CDR3 sequence (DNA): TGTGCCAGCAGTCGAACCGGGACTAGCAAGGGCACCGGGGAGCTGTTTTTT.

Here the CDR3 DNA reads TGTGCCAGCAGCTTGTCGACAGGGAAACGCGAGGCTTTCTTT. Translated, it gives CASSLSTGKREAFF. The V call is TRBV5-4, the J call TRBJ1-1; 7 bases are shared with TRBD1. V dropped 1 base and J dropped 11; count of bases not matched to a gene: 11. The CDR3 covers 14 residues. Germline assignment: CDR1 SGHNT and CDR2 YYREEE (reference sequence).

The V gene is TRBV25-1, the J gene TRBJ1-3; 9 bases match TRBD1. The CDR3 is made up of 14 amino acids. With V trimmed by 5 bases and J by 7 bases, 6 bases remained unmatched. From germline, CDR1 is MGHDK and CDR2 SYGVNS. As DNA, the CDR3 is TGTGCCAGCAGTCGACTAGGACAGGGGAACACCATATATTTT. Translated: CASSRLGQGNTIYF. Complete variable domain (other parts from reference TRBV25-1 and TRBJ1-3): EADIYQTPRYLVIGTGKKITLECSQTMGHDKMYWYQQDPGMELHLIHYSYGVNSTEKGDLSSESTVSRIRTEHFPLTLESARPSHTSQYLCASSRLGQGNTIYFGEGSWLTVV.

V is TRBV12-3 or TRBV12-4 and J is TRBJ1-3; tentatively, D is TRBD1 (5 bases). CDR3 size: 12 residues. V gave up 5 bases and J gave up 4 bases, with 6 bases separating them. The CDR3 here is CASSRGGNTIYF. The CDR3 DNA reads TGTGCCAGCAGTCGGGGGGGAAACACCATATATTTT.

The chain uses TRBV19 and TRBJ2-6; TRBD2 matches at 8 bases. The CDR3 contains 18 residues. Per germline, CDR1 LNHDA and CDR2 SQIVND (reference sequence). Trimming took 2 bases from V and 0 from J; bases not matched to a gene: 6. This CDR3 is CASSIIGTRISGANVLTF. The CDR3 DNA sequence: TGTGCCAGTAGTATAATTGGGACTAGGATCTCTGGGGCCAACGTCCTGACTTTC.

This clone was picked up one time. This chain uses TRBV4-3 with TRBJ2-1; TRBD2 aligns across 7 bases. Germline CDR1 reads LGHNA; CDR2 reads YSLEER. V was pared by 1 base and J by 4 bases, with 7 bases of the junction left unmatched. This CDR3 comprises 16 residues. The CDR3 DNA reads as TGCGCCAGCAGCCAAGCGGGCGGGAGTGGGTACAATGAGCAGTTCTTC. This translates into CASSQAGGSGYNEQFF.

V usage is TRBV18 and J usage is TRBJ2-3; 8 nucleotides align to TRBD1. The CDR3 is 13 amino acids. CDR1 is KGHSH and CDR2 is LQKENI in the germline V gene. After removal of 0 bases from V and 11 bases from J, the junction contained 4 bases not matched to a gene. CDR3: CASSPPTGAMQYF. Here the CDR3 DNA reads TGTGCCAGCTCACCACCGACAGGGGCGATGCAGTATTTT. The full variable domain, its missing parts supplied by reference TRBV18 and TRBJ2-3, is NAGVMQNPRHLVRRRGQEARLRCSPMKGHSHVYWYRQLPEEGLKFMVYLQKENIIDESGMPKERFSAEFPKEGPSILRIQQVVRGDSAAYFCASSPPTGAMQYFGPGTRLTVL.

The chain couples TRBV5-4 to TRBJ2-1; a possible D gene is TRBD1 (6 bases). Germline V gene sequence: CDR1 SGHNT, CDR2 YYREEE (reference sequence). This CDR3 contains 17 residues. V dropped 2 bases and J dropped 5 bases, with 20 bases sitting between them. CDR3 region: CASSLPPGALRNNEQFF. As DNA, the CDR3 is TGTGCCAGCAGCTTACCCCCAGGGGCACTCCGGAACAATGAGCAGTTCTTC.

The V call is TRBV2, the J call TRBJ2-1; 9 bases align to TRBD2. The CDR3 extends over 13 amino acids. Looked up from germline, CDR1 is SNHLY and CDR2 is FYNNEI. V trimming: 5 bases; J trimming: 4 bases; junction bases outside the gene matches: 0. This chain's CDR3 is CASSLAGYNEQFF. DNA for the CDR3: TGTGCCAGCAGTCTAGCGGGATACAATGAGCAGTTCTTC. Variable domain in full (rest from reference TRBV2 and TRBJ2-1): EPEVTQTPSHQVTQMGQEVILRCVPISNHLYFYWYRQILGQKVEFLVSFYNNEISEKSEIFDDQFSVERPDGSNFTLKIRSTKLEDSAMYFCASSLAGYNEQFFGPGTRLTVL.

The chain uses TRBV7-6 and TRBJ2-1; the D gene is possibly TRBD1 (5 bases). V lost 0 bases and J 4 bases, leaving 13 bases between the germline ends. Germline V lookup: CDR1 SGHVS, CDR2 FNYEAQ. This CDR3 contains 16 residues. The CDR3 reads CASSLALTAGYNEQFF. In nucleotides, the CDR3 is TGTGCCAGCAGCTTAGCGCTGACAGCCGGATACAATGAGCAGTTCTTC. The complete variable domain, with remaining parts taken from reference TRBV7-6 and TRBJ2-1, reads GAGVSQSPRYKVTKRGQDVALRCDPISGHVSLYWYRQALGQGPEFLTYFNYEAQQDKSGLPNDRFSAERPEGSISTLTIQRTEQRDSAMYRCASSLALTAGYNEQFFGPGTRLTVL.

This chain uses TRBV6-6 with TRBJ1-6; D gene ambiguous. Trimming pared 4 bases from V and 8 bases from J, leaving 6 bases between. Germline lookup yields CDR1 MNHNY and CDR2 SVGAGI (reference sequence). This CDR3 has 12 amino acids. In DNA, the CDR3 is TGTGCCAGCAGTTTGGGAGATTCACCCCTCCACTTT. Residues: CASSLGDSPLHF.

The chain recombines TRBV15 with TRBJ2-1; 7 bases map to TRBD2. CDR1 and CDR2 from the germline V gene are LNHNV and YYDKDF (reference sequence). The CDR3 contains 13 residues. With 5 bases clipped from V and 9 bases from J, the junction kept 7 bases outside the gene matches. The DNA for the CDR3 is TGTGCCACCAGCGTGGGGGAGGGTCGTGAGCAGTTCTTC. Translation gives CATSVGEGREQFF.

The chain uses TRBV9 and TRBJ2-3, with D tentatively TRBD2 (6 bases). CDR3 length: 14 residues. V was clipped by 7 bases and J by 2 bases, with 14 bases between them. Germline-derived CDR1 and CDR2 are SGDLS and YYNGEE. CDR3 nucleotide sequence: TGTGCCAGCGGGGGACTTTTACCCACAGATACGCAGTATTTT. This codes for CASGGLLPTDTQYF.

V is TRBV5-5 and J is TRBJ2-7; D not certain. V lost 2 bases, J lost 6 bases, and 9 bases lay in between. In germline, CDR1 is SGHKS, CDR2 YYEKEE (reference sequence). The CDR3 contains 12 residues. The CDR3 nucleotides read TGTGCCAGCAGCTTTGGAGTGCTCGAGCAGTACTTC. Its protein product is CASSFGVLEQYF.

V usage is TRBV7-2 and J usage is TRBJ1-6; possible D gene TRBD1, 6 bases. The germline gives CDR1 SGHTA, CDR2 FQGNSA. The CDR3 totals 16 residues. Trimming shortened V by 3 bases and J by 5 bases, and 14 bases separated the two germline ends. Here the CDR3 reads CASSLRGGQNNSPLHF. The CDR3 DNA is TGTGCCAGCAGCTTGAGGGGGGGCCAGAATAATTCACCCCTCCACTTT. Full variable domain (missing parts from reference TRBV7-2 and TRBJ1-6): GAGVSQSPSNKVTEKGKDVELRCDPISGHTALYWYRQSLGQGLEFLIYFQGNSAPDKSGLPSDRFSAERTGGSVSTLTIQRTQQEDSAVYLCASSLRGGQNNSPLHFGNGTRLTVT.

This clone was recorded many times. Here the CDR3 reads CASSPTRAGGRETQYF. CDR3 DNA: TGTGCCAGCAGCCCTACCAGAGCGGGAGGCCGAGAGACCCAGTACTTC. The chain links TRBV7-2 to TRBJ2-5; TRBD2 aligns across 9 bases. The CDR3 is 16 amino acids. V dropped 5 bases and J dropped 4; count of bases not matched to a gene: 11. Germline V gives CDR1 SGHTA, CDR2 FQGNSA.

V is TRBV9 and J is TRBJ1-5; D is ambiguous. V was pared by 4 bases and J by 2 bases, with 7 bases between. The CDR3 has 13 amino acids. In germline, CDR1 is SGDLS, CDR2 YYNGEE. This CDR3 is CASSIHGNQPQHF. The CDR3 DNA sequence: TGTGCCAGCAGCATCCATGGCAATCAGCCCCAGCATTTT. The full variable domain, rest sourced from reference TRBV9 and TRBJ1-5, is DSGVTQTPKHLITATGQRVTLRCSPRSGDLSVYWYQQSLDQGLQFLIQYYNGEERAKGNILERFSAQQFPDLHSELNLSSLELGDSALYFCASSIHGNQPQHFGDGTRLSIL.

The chain employs TRBV27 and TRBJ2-7; D might be TRBD2 (6 bases). Trimming took 6 bases from V and 0 from J, leaving 12 bases between them. The CDR3 is made up of 14 amino acids. Looked up from germline, CDR1 is MNHEY and CDR2 is SMNVEV (reference sequence). CDR3 DNA sequence: TGTGCCAGCAGCCACGCGGGGAACTCCTACGAGCAGTACTTC. Amino acid sequence: CASSHAGNSYEQYF.

The V call is TRBV30, the J call TRBJ1-3; D call uncertain. The CDR3 extends over 13 amino acids. Germline assignment: CDR1 GTSNPN and CDR2 SVGIG (reference sequence). V lost 3 bases and J lost 4, with 10 bases in between. The CDR3 sequence is CAWSLGGGNTIYF. CDR3 DNA: TGTGCCTGGAGCCTAGGTGGGGGAAACACCATATATTTT.

This chain joins TRBV28 and TRBJ2-7; D might be TRBD1 (8 bases). Germline CDR1 and CDR2: MDHEN and SYDVKM. CDR3 length equals 13 residues. Trimming cost V 6 bases and J 7 bases, with 16 bases left between them. The CDR3 is CASSIDRGGEQYF. CDR3 coding DNA: TGTGCCAGCAGCATCGACAGGGGAGGGGAGCAGTACTTC. Complete variable domain (other parts from reference TRBV28 and TRBJ2-7): DVKVTQSSRYLVKRTGEKVFLECVQDMDHENMFWYRQDPGLGLRLIYFSYDVKMKEKGDIPEGYSVSREKKERFSLILESASTNQTSMYLCASSIDRGGEQYFGPGTRLTVT.

The rearrangement uses TRBV14 and TRBJ1-1, with a tentative D call TRBD1 (6 bases). V shed 4 bases and J shed 5 bases, with 17 bases lying between them. CDR1 and CDR2 from the germline V gene are SGHDN and FVKESK. The CDR3 sequence is 15 residues long. The CDR3 DNA follows: TGTGCCAGCAGCCCCCCGGCAGGTAGGGGGACTGAAGCTTTCTTT. This translates into CASSPPAGRGTEAFF.

This sequence joins TRBV7-9 and TRBJ2-6; D is perhaps TRBD2 (6 bases). V was shortened by 2 bases and J by 4 bases, with 12 bases between the two germline ends. Looked up from germline, CDR1 is SEHNR and CDR2 is FQNEAQ (reference sequence). The CDR3 totals 16 residues. CDR3 nucleotide sequence: TGTGCCAGCAGCTTACCGCCGGGAGCCGGGGCCAACGTCCTGACTTTC. Protein: CASSLPPGAGANVLTF. Looking up the rest from reference TRBV7-9 and TRBJ2-6 gives the full variable domain: DTGVSQNPRHKITKRGQNVTFRCDPISEHNRLYWYRQTLGQGPEFLTYFQNEAQLEKSRLLSDRFSAERPKGSFSTLEIQRTEQGDSAMYLCASSLPPGAGANVLTFGAGSRLTVL.

The rearrangement joins TRBV30 to TRBJ1-5; 7 nucleotides align to TRBD1. In germline, CDR1 is GTSNPN, CDR2 SVGIG (reference sequence). V gave up 3 bases and J gave up 3 bases; unmatched junction bases: 2. The CDR3 is made up of 13 amino acids. The CDR3: CAWSGTDNQPQHF. CDR3 sequence (DNA): TGTGCCTGGAGCGGGACAGACAATCAGCCCCAGCATTTT.

The chain uses TRBV19 and TRBJ1-5; 9 bases line up with TRBD1. Germline V gene sequence: CDR1 LNHDA, CDR2 SQIVND (reference sequence). There are 14 residues in the CDR3. V was pared by 9 bases and J by 4 bases, with 7 bases of the junction left unmatched. The CDR3: CASLLQGANQPQHF. In DNA, the CDR3 is TGTGCCAGCCTATTACAGGGGGCGAATCAGCCCCAGCATTTT.

This clone appeared a few times. This sequence joins TRBV7-2 and TRBJ1-2, with a possible D match to TRBD1 (5 bases). Between the trimmed V and J ends, which lost 7 bases and 8 bases, there was a span of 23 bases. The CDR3 is 15 residues long. Germline loops: CDR1 SGHTA, CDR2 FQGNSA. The CDR3 DNA sequence: TGTGCCAGCAAGCCCGCCCCGCGCAGGGAAGAGGGCTACACCTTC. Residues: CASKPAPRREEGYTF.

The chain is built from TRBV13 and TRBJ1-1; unclear D gene. Germline assignment: CDR1 PRHDT and CDR2 FYEKMQ (reference sequence). Deletions cut 4 bases from V and 3 bases from J, with 9 bases between. The CDR3 loop spans 13 amino acids. For the CDR3, the DNA is TGTGCCAGCAGCTCTCCGGTACACACTGAAGCTTTCTTT. Its translation is CASSSPVHTEAFF.

The rearrangement links TRBV5-5 to TRBJ2-2, with a possible D match to TRBD2 (5 bases). The CDR3 is 16 residues long. The ends were cut back, 4 bases at V and 5 bases at J, with 18 bases in the middle. Germline V gives CDR1 SGHKS, CDR2 YYEKEE (reference sequence). CDR3 in amino acids: CASSPAGVVLTGELFF. Here the CDR3 DNA reads TGTGCCAGCAGCCCGGCGGGTGTGGTCTTGACCGGGGAGCTGTTTTTT.

The chain uses TRBV10-2 and TRBJ2-2; D not resolved. The CDR3 extends over 13 amino acids. Looked up from germline, CDR1 is WSHSY and CDR2 is SAAADI. V dropped 4 bases and J dropped 7 bases, with 10 bases sitting between them. For the CDR3, the DNA is TGCGCCAGCAGTGTTCGGGTAGACGGGGAGCTGTTTTTT. Protein sequence: CASSVRVDGELFF.